Included here is one T cell receptor (beta chain) sequence, with context. Its antigen is not known. This entry belongs to a study of T cell responses to AZD1222 COVID-19 vaccine. Study-wide findings and caveats: Unmutated variant regions reportedly attract nearly half of all spike-specific TCRs.

Some clones are missing from TCRdb's copy, which holds only in-frame ones; the method was immunoSEQ multiplex PCR. The profile shows about 81,000 clones, about 89% of them singletons. Trimming removed 1 base from V and 3 bases from J, with 10 bases in between. Germline values: CDR1 SGHRS, CDR2 YFSETQ. CDR3 size: 14 residues. The rearrangement joins TRBV5-1 to TRBJ2-5; the D gene is possibly TRBD1 (6 bases). This TCR derives from an adult who received the AZD1222 COVID-19 vaccine. The input for sequencing was peripheral blood, taken 28 days after the second AZD1222 dose. The CDR3 region has the DNA TGCGCCAGCAGCTTGACGACAGGTGAAGAGACCCAGTACTTC. It codes for CASSLTTGEETQYF.